The 30 T cell receptor beta chains below come from one sample, sequenced in a study of radiation and T cells in renal cell carcinoma. TCRdb's table, derived via immunoSEQ multiplex PCR, lists solely in-frame clones and lacks some. The sample contains about 130,000 clones, around 81% of which appear only once. Specified time point: blood 2 weeks post-SBRT. Treatment described: 15 Gy SBRT to primary tumor, nephrectomy 4 weeks later. The source material was blood, sampled from a patient whose treatment included radiotherapy and nephrectomy. Receptor source: a man aged 50 to 60 with renal cell carcinoma.

This chain connects TRBV5-4 to TRBJ1-1; no firm D call. The CDR3 is 13 residues long. Trimming pared 0 bases from V and 5 bases from J, leaving 8 bases between. The V gene's germline CDR1 is SGHNT and CDR2 YYREEE (reference sequence). CDR3 in DNA: TGTGCCAGCAGCTTGGCAAGGGAAACTGAAGCTTTCTTT. Amino acid sequence: CASSLARETEAFF.

CDR3 sequence reads: CASSRTSGKGSSYNEQFF. As DNA, the CDR3 is TGTGCCAGCAGTCGGACTAGCGGGAAAGGGAGCTCCTACAATGAGCAGTTCTTC. The V gene is TRBV5-6, the J gene TRBJ2-1; 12 bases are a match to TRBD2. Germline CDR1 and CDR2: SGHDT and YYEEEE. The ends lost 5 bases at V and 0 bases at J; junction bases unmatched: 9. CDR3 length equals 18 residues. The entire variable domain, with the rest obtained from reference TRBV5-6 and TRBJ2-1, is as follows: DAGVTQSPTHLIKTRGQQVTLRCSPKSGHDTVSWYQQALGQGPQFIFQYYEEEERQRGNFPDRFSGHQFPNYSSELNVNALLLGDSALYLCASSRTSGKGSSYNEQFFGPGTRLTVL.

The chain is built from TRBV27 and TRBJ1-2; TRBD1 might be the D (5 bases). CDR3 length equals 14 residues. Germline-derived CDR1 and CDR2 are MNHEY and SMNVEV (reference sequence). The germline V and J ends were trimmed by 4 bases and 6 bases, with 15 bases remaining between them. This chain's CDR3 is CASSSPQGFHGYTF. In DNA form, the CDR3 reads TGTGCCAGCAGTTCACCCCAGGGATTCCATGGCTACACCTTC.

This chain joins TRBV30 and TRBJ1-3; no firm D call. Germline CDR1 GTSNPN, CDR2 SVGIG (reference sequence). Trimming stripped 0 bases from V and 16 bases from J, with 16 bases between. The CDR3 is 12 amino acids. The CDR3: CAWSVLFGRKYF. CDR3 DNA sequence: TGTGCCTGGAGTGTACTCTTCGGCAGGAAGTATTTT.

In DNA form, the CDR3 reads TGTGCCAGCAGCTTATCCGGGGGGCTTTACGAGCAGTACTTC. Its protein product is CASSLSGGLYEQYF. The rearrangement links TRBV7-2 to TRBJ2-7; D might be TRBD2 (7 bases). Germline V lookup: CDR1 SGHTA, CDR2 FQGNSA. V lost 2 bases, J lost 4 bases, and 12 bases lay in between. The CDR3 spans 14 residues.

The rearrangement joins TRBV5-7 to TRBJ1-2; tentative D call: TRBD1 (6 bases). Being an ORF, TRBV5-7 has a function that is uncertain. The CDR3 contains 16 residues. Trimming shortened V by 1 base and J by 0 bases, and 13 bases separated the two germline ends. CDR3 sequence (DNA): TGTGCCAGCAGCTTGTGCTGGACAGAAACTAACTATGGCTACACCTTC. The encoded protein is CASSLCWTETNYGYTF.

This chain joins TRBV29-1 and TRBJ2-2; a weak D match, TRBD1 (8 bases). The CDR3 spans 14 residues. Trimming pared 7 bases from V and 5 bases from J, leaving 17 bases between. Per the germline V gene, CDR1 is SQVTM and CDR2 is ANQGSEA. DNA for the CDR3: TGCAGCGCCGGAACAGGGGGAGGGACCGGGGAGCTGTTTTTT. As protein: CSAGTGGGTGELFF.

The chain is built from TRBV15 and TRBJ2-5, with D perhaps matching TRBD2 (6 bases). This CDR3 is 16 amino acids long. Germline lookup yields CDR1 LNHNV and CDR2 YYDKDF (reference sequence). Trimming pared 3 bases from V and 5 bases from J, leaving 19 bases between. The CDR3 DNA follows: TGTGCCACCAGCAGCTTTGGACTATCGAGTGTGGAGACCCAGTACTTC. This sequence encodes CATSSFGLSSVETQYF. The full variable domain, its missing parts supplied by reference TRBV15 and TRBJ2-5, is DAMVIQNPRYQVTQFGKPVTLSCSQTLNHNVMYWYQQKSSQAPKLLFHYYDKDFNNEADTPDNFQSRRPNTSFCFLDIRSPGLGDTAMYLCATSSFGLSSVETQYFGPGTRLLVL.

This rearrangement joins TRBV5-1 to TRBJ2-7, with 9 bases lining up with TRBD1. The CDR3 runs 20 residues. CDR1 and CDR2 from the germline V gene are SGHRS and YFSETQ. With V trimmed by 4 bases and J by 4 bases, 24 bases remained unmatched. This CDR3 is CASSRGTGQGVGAGLYEQYF. CDR3 DNA: TGCGCCAGCAGCCGCGGGACGGGACAGGGAGTAGGAGCGGGGCTATACGAGCAGTACTTC.

The chain links TRBV29-1 to TRBJ2-3; D uncertain. The V gene's germline CDR1 is SQVTM and CDR2 ANQGSEA. CDR3 length equals 15 residues. V lost 7 bases and J 0 bases, leaving 17 bases between the germline ends. The CDR3 coding sequence is TGCAGCGCTCGACCGCTTATGACTAGCACAGATACGCAGTATTTT. Residues: CSARPLMTSTDTQYF.

This clone has a single count. The rearrangement uses TRBV5-6 and TRBJ2-7, with unresolved D. The CDR3 is 14 amino acids. Trimming took off 0 bases at V and 3 bases at J, with 10 bases between the two ends. Germline V gene sequence: CDR1 SGHDT, CDR2 YYEEEE. The CDR3 DNA follows: TGTGCCAGCAGCTTGGGACCCGGGCTCTACGAGCAGTACTTC. This translates into CASSLGPGLYEQYF.

The chain recombines TRBV28 with TRBJ2-3, with 12 bases lining up with TRBD2. CDR3 length: 17 residues. Trimming at V came to 6 bases and at J to 0 bases, leaving 7 bases not matched to a gene. Germline assignment: CDR1 MDHEN and CDR2 SYDVKM. CDR3 nucleotides: TGTGCCAGCAGCCGGGGGACTAGCGGGTTCAGCACAGATACGCAGTATTTT. Translation: CASSRGTSGFSTDTQYF.

The rearrangement links TRBV5-4 to TRBJ2-4; D is ambiguous. The CDR3 runs 12 residues. V was clipped by 0 bases and J by 8 bases, with 6 bases between them. Germline assignment: CDR1 SGHNT and CDR2 YYREEE (reference sequence). In DNA, the CDR3 is TGTGCCAGCAGCTTGGACAAGGACATTCAGTACTTC. Its translation: CASSLDKDIQYF.

This rearrangement joins TRBV18 to TRBJ2-7; weak D call: TRBD2 (5 bases). Germline CDR1 KGHSH, CDR2 LQKENI. The length of the CDR3 is 15 residues. Deletions cut 2 bases from V and 2 bases from J, with 13 bases between. In DNA, the CDR3 is TGTGCCAGCTCACCAAATGGCGGGCAACCCTACGAGCAGTACTTC. It is translated as CASSPNGGQPYEQYF.

This rearrangement joins TRBV28 to TRBJ1-1, with D perhaps matching TRBD1 (6 bases). CDR3 length equals 16 residues. The V gene's germline CDR1 is MDHEN and CDR2 SYDVKM. The V end was cut by 4 bases, the J end by 2 bases, with 17 bases between. This CDR3 reads CASSSGANPPNTEAFF. The CDR3 bases are TGTGCCAGCAGTTCGGGGGCCAATCCCCCTAACACTGAAGCTTTCTTT.

The V call is TRBV6-4, the J call TRBJ1-1, with TRBD1 as a possible D gene (5 bases). This CDR3 region has 16 residues. Germline CDR1 reads MRHNA; CDR2 reads SNTAGT. Trimming cost V 10 bases and J 0 bases, with 21 bases left between them. The CDR3 DNA is TGTGCCACTAGGGGTCTCCACAGTGACATGAACACTGAAGCTTTCTTT. Its translation is CATRGLHSDMNTEAFF.

The chain couples TRBV7-9 to TRBJ1-1; D not certain. V lost 3 bases, J lost 4 bases, and 9 bases lay in between. There are 13 residues in the CDR3. Per the germline V gene, CDR1 is SEHNR and CDR2 is FQNEAQ (reference sequence). The CDR3 is CASSFPRGTEAFF. CDR3 coding DNA: TGTGCCAGCAGCTTCCCTCGGGGCACTGAAGCTTTCTTT.

The CDR3 sequence: CASSPGQGRRSDTEAFF. In DNA form, the CDR3 reads TGTGCCAGCAGTCCGGGACAGGGGAGGAGATCGGACACTGAAGCTTTCTTT. The V call is TRBV25-1, the J call TRBJ1-1; 10 nucleotides line up with TRBD1. From germline, CDR1 is MGHDK and CDR2 SYGVNS. J was trimmed by 3 bases and V by 5 bases; bases with no gene match: 12. This CDR3 has 17 amino acids.

CDR3 bases: TGTGCCAGTAGTACTAGGGATTTCTACGAGCAGTACTTC. Its translation: CASSTRDFYEQYF. The V and J genes are TRBV19 and TRBJ2-7; no clear D gene. From germline, CDR1 is LNHDA and CDR2 SQIVND (reference sequence). Trimming shortened V by 4 bases and J by 3 bases, and 10 bases separated the two germline ends. The CDR3 totals 13 residues.

Notes on this clone: At one end the junction does not follow the germline gene, possibly because of a read error. The V gene is TRBV7-7, the J gene TRBJ2-5, with D perhaps TRBD2 (7 bases). The germline V gene encodes CDR1 SSHAT and CDR2 FNYEAQ (reference sequence). The CDR3 totals 13 residues. The CDR3 region is CASSEAGAETQYF. In nucleotides, the CDR3 is TGTGCTAGCAGCGAGGCGGGGGCCGAGACCCAGTACTTC. The full variable domain, rest sourced from reference TRBV7-7 and TRBJ2-5, is GAGVSQSPRYKVTKRGQDVTLRCDPISSHATLYWYQQALGQGPEFLTYFNYEAQPDKSGLPSDRFSAERPEGSISTLTIQRTEQRDSAMYRCASSEAGAETQYFGPGTRLLVL.

The V gene is TRBV9, the J gene TRBJ1-3; D is uncertain. In germline, CDR1 is SGDLS, CDR2 YYNGEE. This CDR3 contains 15 residues. The germline V and J ends were trimmed by 2 bases and 0 bases, with 9 bases remaining between them. The CDR3 loop is CASSVSLNSGNTIYF. The DNA for the CDR3 is TGTGCCAGCAGCGTCAGCTTAAACTCTGGAAACACCATATATTTT.

The rearrangement links TRBV29-1 to TRBJ1-5, with D tentatively TRBD1 (6 bases). Germline CDR1 and CDR2: SQVTM and ANQGSEA. The CDR3 is 14 amino acids. Trimming shortened V by 4 bases and J by 4 bases, and 14 bases separated the two germline ends. In nucleotides, the CDR3 is TGCAGCGTTGCCAGCGGGGACACAAATCAGCCCCAGCATTTT. Encoded protein: CSVASGDTNQPQHF.

The rearrangement links TRBV5-6 to TRBJ2-5; 11 nucleotides line up with TRBD2. Germline values: CDR1 SGHDT, CDR2 YYEEEE. The V segment lost 0 bases and the J segment 2 bases; nucleotides outside the gene matches: 0. There are 15 residues in the CDR3. Here the CDR3 reads CASSLGLAGQETQYF. CDR3 sequence (DNA): TGTGCCAGCAGCTTGGGACTAGCGGGGCAAGAGACCCAGTACTTC.

The gene calls are TRBV4-3 and TRBJ2-7, with TRBD1 as a possible D gene (5 bases). The CDR3 length is 15 residues. Germline-derived CDR1 and CDR2 are LGHNA and YSLEER. V was shortened by 2 bases and J by 4 bases, with 15 bases between the two germline ends. The CDR3 reads CASSQQQGVVYEQYF. CDR3 nucleotide sequence: TGCGCCAGCAGCCAACAGCAGGGTGTAGTGTACGAGCAGTACTTC.

V usage is TRBV6-1 and J usage is TRBJ2-3; 9 bases map to TRBD2. Germline loops: CDR1 MNHNS, CDR2 SASEGT. The J segment lost 4 bases and the V segment lost 0 bases, leaving 5 bases of the junction unmatched. This CDR3 has 16 residues. The CDR3 sequence: CASSEAGGRAADTQYF. In DNA form, the CDR3 reads TGTGCCAGCAGTGAAGCGGGCGGGAGGGCCGCAGATACGCAGTATTTT.

Details on this clone: A clone one base away is much larger, so this may be a read error. This rearrangement joins TRBV27 to TRBJ1-2; TRBD1 aligns across 9 bases. This CDR3 has 12 residues. Germline lookup yields CDR1 MNHEY and CDR2 SMNVEV (reference sequence). The CDR3 loop reads CASSTGGYGHTF. The CDR3 DNA reads TGTGCCAGCAGTACAGGGGGCTATGGCCACACCTTC.

V usage is TRBV7-9 and J usage is TRBJ1-1, with D unresolved. The CDR3 runs to 12 residues. Germline V CDR1 and CDR2: SEHNR, FQNEAQ (reference sequence). V was clipped by 8 bases and J by 4 bases, with 11 bases between them. CDR3: CASDLGSTEAFF. CDR3 in DNA: TGTGCCAGCGACCTGGGAAGCACTGAAGCTTTCTTT.

The V gene is TRBV30, the J gene TRBJ2-7; D gene ambiguous. Germline V lookup: CDR1 GTSNPN, CDR2 SVGIG (reference sequence). The V end was cut by 2 bases, the J end by 2 bases, with 4 bases between. CDR3 length: 11 residues. In DNA form, the CDR3 reads TGTGCCTGGAGTAGAACCTACGAGCAGTACTTC. It translates to CAWSRTYEQYF. Together with reference TRBV30 and TRBJ2-7, the CDR3 gives the full variable domain: SQTIHQWPATLVQPVGSPLSLECTVEGTSNPNLYWYRQAAGRGLQLLFYSVGIGQISSEVPQNLSASRPQDRQFILSSKKLLLSDSGFYLCAWSRTYEQYFGPGTRLTVT.

The V gene is TRBV18, the J gene TRBJ1-2; 8 positions match TRBD1. The germline V gene encodes CDR1 KGHSH and CDR2 LQKENI. The CDR3 contains 16 residues. Unmatched junction bases numbered 7, after V lost 0 bases and J lost 4 bases. CDR3 in DNA: TGTGCCAGCTCACCACCGGAAACAGGGGGATCCTATGGCTACACCTTC. Amino acids: CASSPPETGGSYGYTF.

The chain carries TRBV9 and TRBJ1-2; TRBD1 matches at 7 bases. V lost 3 bases to trimming and J lost 6 bases; unmatched junction nucleotides: 11. This CDR3 is built from 15 residues. Per the germline V gene, CDR1 is SGDLS and CDR2 is YYNGEE. CDR3: CASSGRQGLLNGYTF. CDR3 nucleotides: TGTGCCAGCAGCGGCCGACAGGGACTTTTGAATGGCTACACCTTC.